The present TCR beta chain was sequenced within a study of blood T cell repertoires in COVID-19. The overall study: The United States, Italy and Spain were the sources of the acute and convalescent COVID-19 samples. PBMCs, B-cell-depleted T cells, or T cells provided the cDNA or gDNA that made up the material.

The germline CDR1 and CDR2 sequences are MRHNA and SNTAGT. This CDR3 has 13 amino acids. The ends were cut back, 4 bases at V and 4 bases at J, with 10 bases in the middle. In the study's own analysis: Scientists estimated how many nucleated cells there were by amplifying reference gene primers. Generated by immunoSEQ multiplex PCR, the TCRdb table keeps only in-frame clones and is missing some. The V and J calls and clone size are taken from that table; D and trimming were inferred from the DNA. The sample includes tens of thousands of clones, 87% of them seen just once. V gene TRBV6-4 combines with J gene TRBJ1-2; the D gene is possibly TRBD1 (6 bases). The sequenced sample was peripheral blood. The TCR was taken from a woman aged 80 or older in a cohort sampled during active or convalescent COVID-19. CDR3 protein: CASSAGQSYGYTF. The CDR3 coding sequence is TGTGCCAGCAGTGCCGGACAGAGCTATGGCTACACCTTC.